These 11 T cell receptor beta chains came from one sample sequenced in a study of blood T cell repertoires in COVID-19. Clones were sequenced by immunoSEQ multiplex PCR, and TCRdb holds only the in-frame ones, with some missing. The sample yields about 260,000 clones, approximately 90% seen once. The specimen was peripheral blood. The receptors derive from a woman aged 40 to 50 with acute or convalescent COVID-19.

This chain uses TRBV5-1 with TRBJ1-6; 7 bases agree with TRBD1. V lost 0 bases and J lost 5; bases outside the gene matches: 8. Germline CDR1 SGHRS, CDR2 YFSETQ. CDR3 length equals 17 residues. CDR3 sequence reads: CASSLVIGTDNNSPLHF. The DNA for the CDR3 is TGCGCCAGCAGCTTGGTTATCGGGACAGACAATAATTCACCCCTCCACTTT.

The chain couples TRBV5-1 to TRBJ1-1; 7 bases line up with TRBD1. This CDR3 contains 16 residues. The germline gives CDR1 SGHRS, CDR2 YFSETQ. V trimming: 3 bases; J trimming: 1 base; junction bases outside the gene matches: 9. The CDR3, as DNA: TGCGCCAGCAGCTGGGATCCGACAGGGTCGAACACTGAAGCTTTCTTT. Protein: CASSWDPTGSNTEAFF. The full variable domain, rest sourced from reference TRBV5-1 and TRBJ1-1, is KAGVTQTPRYLIKTRGQQVTLSCSPISGHRSVSWYQQTPGQGLQFLFEYFSETQRNKGNFPGRFSGRQFSNSRSEMNVSTLELGDSALYLCASSWDPTGSNTEAFFGQGTRLTVV.

This chain connects TRBV5-1 to TRBJ1-3, with 9 bases aligning to TRBD1. V shed 7 bases and J 2 bases; nucleotides not matched to a gene: 7. CDR3 length: 15 amino acids. Per germline, CDR1 SGHRS and CDR2 YFSETQ. The CDR3 spells CASSGDREAGNTIYF. CDR3 nucleotides: TGCGCCAGCTCCGGGGACAGGGAGGCTGGAAACACCATATATTTT.

The rearrangement links TRBV19 to TRBJ1-1, with TRBD1 matching over 9 bases. Unmatched junction bases numbered 7, after V lost 5 bases and J lost 3 bases. CDR1 and CDR2 (germline): LNHDA, SQIVND (reference sequence). The CDR3 runs to 15 residues. CDR3 in amino acids: CASSPATGGDTEAFF. The CDR3 nucleotides read TGTGCCAGTAGTCCCGCGACAGGGGGAGACACTGAAGCTTTCTTT.

This chain connects TRBV13 to TRBJ1-1; TRBD1 is a possible D gene (6 bases). V was pared by 5 bases and J by 4 bases, with 20 bases between. The germline V gene has CDR1 PRHDT and CDR2 FYEKMQ (reference sequence). The CDR3 consists of 16 residues. This CDR3 is CASSASTGQGGTEAFF. For the CDR3, the DNA is TGTGCCAGCAGCGCCTCCACAGGGCAGGGCGGCACTGAAGCTTTCTTT.

The V call is TRBV7-2, the J call TRBJ2-5, with TRBD2 matching over 9 bases. Germline V gene sequence: CDR1 SGHTA, CDR2 FQGNSA. This CDR3 contains 15 residues. The junction had 2 bases not matched to a gene; V was cut back by 3 bases and J by 0 bases. CDR3 nucleotide sequence: TGTGCCAGCAGCTTGGCGGGGGGGTACCAAGAGACCCAGTACTTC. It encodes CASSLAGGYQETQYF.

The chain employs TRBV5-4 and TRBJ2-5, with 7 bases fitting TRBD2. CDR1 and CDR2 (germline): SGHNT, YYREEE (reference sequence). J gave up 2 bases and V 3 bases, and 7 bases lay outside the gene matches. This CDR3 spans 15 amino acids. This CDR3 reads CASSSGGGPQETQYF. The DNA for the CDR3 is TGTGCCAGCAGCTCCGGCGGGGGACCGCAAGAGACCCAGTACTTC.

The chain links TRBV7-9 to TRBJ2-3; 7 bases line up with TRBD2. Unmatched junction bases numbered 3, after V lost 5 bases and J lost 1 base. CDR1 and CDR2 from the germline V gene are SEHNR and FQNEAQ (reference sequence). The CDR3 consists of 14 residues. In nucleotides, the CDR3 is TGTGCCAGCAGCGGAAGCGGGGGCACAGATACGCAGTATTTT. This encodes CASSGSGGTDTQYF.

J is TRBJ2-1 and V is TRBV10-2; 10 bases are a match to TRBD1. Germline-derived CDR1 and CDR2 are WSHSY and SAAADI. The CDR3 is 16 amino acids. The junction had 7 bases not matched to a gene; V was cut back by 3 bases and J by 5 bases. CDR3 in DNA: TGCGCCAGCAGTGATGGGACAGGGGTTTATAACAATGAGCAGTTCTTC. Translating gives CASSDGTGVYNNEQFF.

The V and J genes are TRBV19 and TRBJ1-1, with D uncertain. V lost 0 bases and J 1 base, leaving 9 bases between the germline ends. The CDR3 is made up of 15 amino acids. The germline V gene encodes CDR1 LNHDA and CDR2 SQIVND (reference sequence). This chain's CDR3 is CASSIDHGRNTEAFF. CDR3 DNA sequence: TGTGCCAGTAGTATAGATCACGGGAGGAACACTGAAGCTTTCTTT. Filled out from reference TRBV19 and TRBJ1-1, the complete variable domain reads DGGITQSPKYLFRKEGQNVTLSCEQNLNHDAMYWYRQDPGQGLRLIYYSQIVNDFQKGDIAEGYSVSREKKESFPLTVTSAQKNPTAFYLCASSIDHGRNTEAFFGQGTRLTVV.

V is TRBV9 and J is TRBJ2-2; D might be TRBD1 (6 bases). Germline CDR1 and CDR2: SGDLS and YYNGEE. The CDR3 extends over 16 amino acids. Between the trimmed V and J ends, which lost 4 bases and 0 bases, there was a span of 13 bases. CDR3 DNA sequence: TGTGCCAGCAGCCCAAATACAGGGCCGAACACCGGGGAGCTGTTTTTT. Encoded protein: CASSPNTGPNTGELFF.